This T cell receptor beta chain originates from a study of T-cell memory formation after mild COVID-19. V was clipped by 0 bases and J by 9 bases; unmatched bases: 9. Germline V gene lookup returns CDR1 MGHRA and CDR2 YSYEKL. This CDR3 has 16 amino acids. TCR alpha and TCR beta cDNA libraries carrying sample barcodes and UMIs were produced by 5'RACE using constant-segment primers. TCRdb independently ran MiXCR on the 5' RACE reads; one entry per CDR3 protein. The data contain around 440,000 distinct CDR3 sequences, roughly 18% of them seen just once; the ten biggest clones take up about 12%. This rearrangement joins TRBV4-1 to TRBJ2-4; 9 bases fit TRBD2. Sample: PBMCs or a T cell subset sorted from them (not recorded which). The sequence was collected from an adult woman who had mild COVID-19 (a few samples of this study predate the infection). Cell type and time point are not known. The DNA for the CDR3 is TGCGCCAGCAGCCAAGAGTCACCTAGCGGGGTTACCATTCAGTACTTC. Translation: CASSQESPSGVTIQYF.